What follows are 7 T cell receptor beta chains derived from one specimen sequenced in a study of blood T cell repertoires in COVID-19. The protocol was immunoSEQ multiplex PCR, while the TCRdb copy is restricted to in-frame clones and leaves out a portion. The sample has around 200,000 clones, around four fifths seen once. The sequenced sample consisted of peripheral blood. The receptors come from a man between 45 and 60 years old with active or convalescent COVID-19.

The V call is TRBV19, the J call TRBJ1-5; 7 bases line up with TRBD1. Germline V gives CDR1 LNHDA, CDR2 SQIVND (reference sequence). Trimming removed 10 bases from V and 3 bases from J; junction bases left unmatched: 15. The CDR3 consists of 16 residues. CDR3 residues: CATLGWDSANNQPQHF. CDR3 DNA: TGTGCCACCCTAGGGTGGGACAGCGCCAACAATCAGCCCCAGCATTTT.

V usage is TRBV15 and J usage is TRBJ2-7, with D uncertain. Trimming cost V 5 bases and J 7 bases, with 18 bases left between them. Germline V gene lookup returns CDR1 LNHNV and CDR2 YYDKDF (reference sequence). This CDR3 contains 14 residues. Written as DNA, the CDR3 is TGTGCCACCAGCGATCTGGAATCCTCGGGTGAGCAGTACTTC. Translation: CATSDLESSGEQYF.

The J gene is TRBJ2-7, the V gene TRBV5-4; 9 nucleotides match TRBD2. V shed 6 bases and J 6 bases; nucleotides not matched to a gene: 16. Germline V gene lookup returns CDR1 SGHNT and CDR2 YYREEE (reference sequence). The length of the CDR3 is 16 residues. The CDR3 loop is CASTRRNGGRAGEQYF. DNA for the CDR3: TGTGCCAGCACCCGGCGGAATGGCGGGAGGGCCGGCGAGCAGTACTTC.

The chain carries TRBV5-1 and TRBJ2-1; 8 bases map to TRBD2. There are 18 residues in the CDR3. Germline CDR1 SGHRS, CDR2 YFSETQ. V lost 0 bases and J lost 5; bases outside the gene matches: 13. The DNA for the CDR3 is TGCGCCAGCAGCTTGGCCGGGGGACTAGTGGAAATGAACAATGAGCAGTTCTTC. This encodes CASSLAGGLVEMNNEQFF.

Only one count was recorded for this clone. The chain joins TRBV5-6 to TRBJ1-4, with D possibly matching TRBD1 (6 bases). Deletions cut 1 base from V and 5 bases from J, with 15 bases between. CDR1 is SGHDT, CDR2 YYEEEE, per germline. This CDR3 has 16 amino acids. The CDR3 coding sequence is TGTGCCAGCAGCTTGAGGGCCCTGAGGGGGAATGAAAAACTGTTTTTT. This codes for CASSLRALRGNEKLFF.

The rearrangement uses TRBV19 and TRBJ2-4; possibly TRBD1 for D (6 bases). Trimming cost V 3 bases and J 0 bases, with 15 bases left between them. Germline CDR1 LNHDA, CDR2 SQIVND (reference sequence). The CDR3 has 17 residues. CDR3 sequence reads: CASSIVVTGLAKNIQYF. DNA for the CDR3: TGTGCCAGTAGTATTGTTGTTACAGGGCTAGCCAAAAACATTCAGTACTTC.

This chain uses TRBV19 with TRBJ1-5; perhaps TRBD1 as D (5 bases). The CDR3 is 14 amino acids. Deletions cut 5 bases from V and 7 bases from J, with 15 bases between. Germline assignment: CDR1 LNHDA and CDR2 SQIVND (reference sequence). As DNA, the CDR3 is TGTGCCAGTAGTGTCCTCCAGGGCAGGCAGCCCCAGCATTTT. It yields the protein CASSVLQGRQPQHF.